A selection of T cell receptor beta chains follows, all from one sample in a study of STAT3 mutations in large granular lymphocyte leukemia. Assay used: immunoSEQ multiplex PCR; TCRdb lists only in-frame clones, some missing. The sample contains around 29,000 clones, around 87% of which appear only once. Sequenced material: peripheral blood mononuclear cells. The origin of the receptors is a man in his fifties or sixties with T-cell large granular lymphocyte leukemia. Some clones in this sample may be carry-over from other donors' samples. Both conserved end residues are part of each CDR3. A D gene is named only where the DNA matches it firmly. Not every row has a clone size; where given, it reads once, few, many or a size class.

abundance	j_gene	v_gene	d_gene	CDR3nt	CDR3aa
.	TRBJ2-2	TRBV4-1	.	TGCGCCAGCAGCCGGGGCGACGAGGGGACCGGGGAGCTGTTTTTT	CASSRGDEGTGELFF
.	TRBJ2-5	TRBV27	.	TGTGCCAGCATCCGCCGGATTACAGAGACCCAGTACTTC	CASIRRITETQYF
.	TRBJ2-7	TRBV4-1	.	TGCGCCAGCAGCCAGCCGAAAGAAGCCTACGAGCAGTACTTC	CASSQPKEAYEQYF
.	TRBJ2-6	TRBV4-1	.	TGCGCCAGCAGCCAAGGGGCCCTTCTTGGGAGGGCCAACGTCCTGACTTTC	CASSQGALLGRANVLTF
.	TRBJ1-1	TRBV4-1	TRBD1	TGCGCCAGCAGCCGATTCGACAGGGGGCAGGACTATGATACTGAAGCTTTCTTT	CASSRFDRGQDYDTEAFF
.	TRBJ2-3	TRBV5-4	TRBD2	TGTGCCAGCAGCTTCTGGCTAGCGGTGGGCACAGATACGCAGTATTTT	CASSFWLAVGTDTQYF
once	TRBJ2-5	TRBV6-1	.	TGTGCCAGTAGCAACAGAAATACAGGGTTGACCCAGTACTTC	CASSNRNTGLTQYF
.	TRBJ1-2	TRBV7-3	TRBD1	TGTGCCAGCAGCTTAAGACAGGGTGATGTTAAAGGCTACACCTTC	CASSLRQGDVKGYTF
once	TRBJ1-2	TRBV2	.	TGTGCCAGCAGTGGGGGGAAAGGTGGATATGGCTACACCTTC	CASSGGKGGYGYTF
.	TRBJ1-1	TRBV7-9	TRBD1	TGTGCCAGCAGCCCACAGGGGGGCACTGAAGCTTTCTTT	CASSPQGGTEAFF
.	TRBJ2-7	TRBV25-1	TRBD2	TGTGCCAGCAGTGAACCGACTAGCGGGAGACCTAACTTC	CASSEPTSGRPNF
.	TRBJ1-2	TRBV4-3	.	TGCGCCAGCAGCCAAGAGGTGGGATATGGCTATGGCTACACCTTC	CASSQEVGYGYGYTF
.	TRBJ2-6	TRBV6-5	.	TGTGCCAGCAGTTACACGGACAGCTCTGGGGCCAACGTCCTGACTTTC	CASSYTDSSGANVLTF
.	TRBJ1-5	TRBV5-1	.	TGCGCCAGCAGCCTGGACCCTAAGGAGCCCCAGCATTTT	CASSLDPKEPQHF
.	TRBJ1-5	TRBV27	.	TGTGCCAGCACAGATCCGGAAGAGGGCAATCAGCCCCAGCATTTT	CASTDPEEGNQPQHF
.	TRBJ1-4	TRBV7-9	.	TGTGCCAGCAGCTTAGGGGGCTTTAATGAAAAACTGTTTTTT	CASSLGGFNEKLFF
.	TRBJ1-4	TRBV5-6	TRBD1	TGTGCCAGCAGCTTATCCGGGACAGTGAATGAAAAACTGTTTTTT	CASSLSGTVNEKLFF